Sequencing of this TCR beta chain was carried out in a study of blood T cell repertoires in COVID-19. Study context: Italy, Spain and the United States were the sources of the convalescent and acute COVID-19 samples.

The participants were between roughly 18 and 100 years old and came from roughly 24 US areas. This CDR3 spans 11 amino acids. Trimming stripped 3 bases from V and 10 bases from J, with 11 bases between. Per germline, CDR1 SGHNT and CDR2 YYREEE (reference sequence). Original processing methods: Amplification from reference gene primers served as the basis for estimated nucleated cell counts. The table came from immunoSEQ multiplex PCR; TCRdb's copy has only in-frame clones and leaves some out. That table supplies the V and J calls and clone size; D and trimming were determined from the DNA. The data hold about 180,000 clones, with approximately 85% observed a single time.

The chain uses TRBV5-4 and TRBJ2-7; D gene unclear. The clonotype comes from a man between 40 and 49 years old who had recovered from COVID-19. Source material: PBMCs or T cells enriched from blood (not recorded which). CDR3 DNA: TGTGCCAGCAGCTCGAGAGGCTCCCAGTACTTC. Its protein product is CASSSRGSQYF.